The 26 T cell receptor beta chains reported below all come from one sample, sequenced in a study of T cells in Graves' hyperthyroidism and ophthalmopathy. The CDR3 regions of TCR beta were amplified from RNA transcripts. The TCR CDR3 was amplified in a first-round RT-PCR using the HTBI primer set. One entry per CDR3 protein, called by TCRdb with MiXCR from the multiplex PCR reads. The sample holds around 300,000 distinct CDR3 sequences; around 13% are singletons and the top ten take 6.5% to 10%. Material for sequencing was blood. The receptor set was obtained from a middle-aged woman with Graves' hyperthyroidism.

This clonotype has only a few counts. The chain joins TRBV7-8 to TRBJ2-1; D not resolved. V was pared by 2 bases and J by 4 bases, with 9 bases between. CDR3 length equals 14 residues. Germline V gives CDR1 SGHVS, CDR2 FQNEAQ. The chain's CDR3 is CASSLLRAYNEQFF. The CDR3 DNA is TGTGCCAGCAGCTTATTACGGGCTTACAATGAGCAGTTCTTC.

Many counts were recorded for this clonotype. This chain joins TRBV12-3 or TRBV12-4 and TRBJ2-2; 7 bases match TRBD2. This CDR3 is 13 amino acids long. V lost 3 bases and J lost 7; bases outside the gene matches: 2. The CDR3 loop is CASSLSGGGELFF. CDR3 sequence (DNA): TGTGCCAGCAGTTTGTCGGGAGGCGGGGAGCTGTTTTTT.

The rearrangement uses TRBV10-3 and TRBJ2-5; 12 bases fit TRBD2. This CDR3 is 15 amino acids long. Germline CDR1 reads ENHRY; CDR2 reads SYGVKD. The V segment lost 10 bases and the J segment 7 bases; nucleotides outside the gene matches: 13. The CDR3 DNA reads TGTGCCACCGGGACGACTAGCGGGAGTAATGTGACCCAGTACTTC. Protein product: CATGTTSGSNVTQYF.

This clonotype has ten or more counts. The rearrangement links TRBV7-6 to TRBJ2-1; D is undetermined. In germline, CDR1 is SGHVS, CDR2 FNYEAQ. The germline V and J ends were trimmed by 3 bases and 7 bases, with 4 bases remaining between them. The CDR3 totals 11 residues. DNA for the CDR3: TGTGCCAGCAGCTTGGCGAATGAGCAGTTCTTC. This gives the protein CASSLANEQFF.

This clonotype was observed many times. The rearrangement joins TRBV2 to TRBJ2-1; 13 positions match TRBD2. The germline gives CDR1 SNHLY, CDR2 FYNNEI. The CDR3 sequence is 16 residues long. V shed 4 bases and J 7 bases; nucleotides not matched to a gene: 7. This chain's CDR3 is CASSVGGLAGYNEQFF. CDR3 nucleotide sequence: TGTGCCAGCAGTGTGGGGGGACTAGCGGGATATAATGAGCAGTTCTTC.

The chain combines TRBV19 with TRBJ2-7; weak D call: TRBD1 (7 bases). The V and J ends lost 5 bases and 2 bases respectively, with 19 bases between them. This CDR3 has 16 residues. Germline assignment: CDR1 LNHDA and CDR2 SQIVND (reference sequence). This CDR3 reads CASSPTTGDSTYEQYF. DNA of the CDR3: TGTGCCAGTAGTCCGACCACAGGGGACTCAACCTACGAGCAGTACTTC.

This clonotype has ten or more counts. The chain joins TRBV5-8 to TRBJ2-3; D may be TRBD2 (6 bases). V was cut by 4 bases and J by 5 bases, with 20 bases left in between. This CDR3 has 16 residues. CDR1 is SGHTS, CDR2 YDEGEE, per germline. CDR3 sequence reads: CASSPAGGIAQDTQYF. The CDR3, as DNA: TGTGCCAGCAGCCCGGCCGGCGGGATCGCTCAAGATACGCAGTATTTT.

This clonotype showed up many times. The J gene is TRBJ1-2, the V gene TRBV5-1; no definite D call. This CDR3 region has 13 residues. Germline V lookup: CDR1 SGHRS, CDR2 YFSETQ. Deletions cut 4 bases from V and 0 bases from J, with 7 bases between. The CDR3 is CASSEGPNYGYTF. The CDR3 bases are TGCGCCAGCAGCGAAGGGCCTAACTATGGCTACACCTTC. Combining the CDR3 with reference TRBV5-1 and TRBJ1-2 gives the whole variable domain KAGVTQTPRYLIKTRGQQVTLSCSPISGHRSVSWYQQTPGQGLQFLFEYFSETQRNKGNFPGRFSGRQFSNSRSEMNVSTLELGDSALYLCASSEGPNYGYTFGSGTRLTVV.

This clonotype was seen repeatedly, ten times or more. The V call is TRBV27, the J call TRBJ1-4, with TRBD1 matching 11 bases. This CDR3 has 16 amino acids. The V segment lost 1 base and the J segment 6 bases; nucleotides outside the gene matches: 4. Germline CDR1 is MNHEY and CDR2 is SMNVEV (reference sequence). DNA of the CDR3: TGTGCCAGCAGTTTATTACCGGGACAGGGGGATGAAAAACTGTTTTTT. Encoded protein: CASSLLPGQGDEKLFF.

The chain has TRBV4-1 and TRBJ1-2; D is uncertain. Per the germline V gene, CDR1 is MGHRA and CDR2 is YSYEKL. Trimming left V 2 bases short and J 3 bases short, with 10 bases between. The CDR3 sequence is 14 residues long. Written as DNA, the CDR3 is TGCGCCAGCAGCCAACTGGTTGGGGACTATGGCTACACCTTC. This sequence encodes CASSQLVGDYGYTF.

This clonotype was recorded many times. The gene calls are TRBV12-3 or TRBV12-4 and TRBJ1-2; the match to TRBD1 covers 12 bases. The junction had 9 bases not matched to a gene; V was cut back by 5 bases and J by 8 bases. The CDR3 is 15 amino acids. The CDR3 DNA is TGTGCCAGCAGTCCTTGGGACAGGGGGCCGGAGGGCTACACCTTC. This translates into CASSPWDRGPEGYTF.

The chain links TRBV5-6 to TRBJ2-2; 10 nucleotides line up with TRBD2. Germline CDR1 SGHDT, CDR2 YYEEEE. The CDR3 spans 17 residues. The V and J ends lost 1 base and 3 bases, in that order; junction bases with no gene match: 6. The CDR3 region has the DNA TGTGCCAGCAGCTTGCCAGCGGGAGGGCCCCACACCGGGGAGCTGTTTTTT. Translating it yields CASSLPAGGPHTGELFF.

This clonotype was found many times. The chain couples TRBV27 to TRBJ2-7; 7 nucleotides agree with TRBD1. CDR3 length equals 13 residues. The junction had 7 bases not matched to a gene; V was cut back by 6 bases and J by 5 bases. Germline V CDR1 and CDR2: MNHEY, SMNVEV (reference sequence). CDR3 in amino acids: CASRKDRANEQYF. The DNA of the CDR3 is TGTGCCAGCAGGAAAGACAGGGCTAACGAGCAGTACTTC.

The sample holds a few counts of this clonotype. The rearrangement joins TRBV7-9 to TRBJ1-2, with D tentatively TRBD1 (6 bases). The ends were cut back, 1 base at V and 7 bases at J, with 10 bases in the middle. Germline CDR1 and CDR2: SEHNR and FQNEAQ (reference sequence). The CDR3 is made up of 13 amino acids. Here the CDR3 reads CASSLEGGTGYTF. As DNA, the CDR3 is TGTGCCAGCAGCTTAGAGGGGGGTACTGGCTACACCTTC.

The chain combines TRBV7-9 with TRBJ2-5; either TRBD1 or TRBD2 may fit D (6 bases each). Germline V CDR1 and CDR2: SEHNR, FQNEAQ (reference sequence). This CDR3 contains 14 residues. V was trimmed by 6 bases and J by 2 bases, leaving 13 bases between them. The CDR3 is CASREGGKQETQYF. CDR3 coding DNA: TGTGCCAGCAGGGAAGGGGGGAAACAAGAGACCCAGTACTTC.

In its sample, this clonotype was seen many times. This rearrangement joins TRBV27 to TRBJ2-3; 14 positions agree with TRBD2. V gave up 5 bases and J gave up 5 bases; unmatched junction bases: 6. The CDR3 totals 16 residues. Germline CDR1 MNHEY, CDR2 SMNVEV (reference sequence). The CDR3 DNA is TGTGCCAGCAGTATCCGACTAGCGGGAGGGCAAGATACGCAGTATTTT. Protein: CASSIRLAGGQDTQYF.

This clonotype was seen only a few times. The chain uses TRBV3-1 and TRBJ2-3, with D maybe TRBD1 (5 bases). V gave up 4 bases and J gave up 6 bases, with 14 bases separating them. Germline-derived CDR1 and CDR2 are LGHDT and YNNKEL (reference sequence). CDR3 length: 14 amino acids. The CDR3 sequence: CASSPQGVEDTQYF. The CDR3 coding sequence is TGTGCCAGCAGCCCTCAGGGTGTGGAGGATACGCAGTATTTT.

This clonotype has ten or more counts. V is TRBV6-1 and J is TRBJ1-1; D unresolved. Per germline, CDR1 MNHNS and CDR2 SASEGT. The germline V and J ends were trimmed by 6 bases and 0 bases, with 8 bases remaining between them. CDR3 length: 13 residues. CDR3 in amino acids: CASSRSLNTEAFF. The CDR3 DNA reads TGTGCCAGCAGCCGGAGTTTGAACACTGAAGCTTTCTTT.

This clonotype was seen repeatedly, ten times or more. This chain connects TRBV20-1 to TRBJ2-1; 10 bases line up with TRBD2. This CDR3 comprises 14 residues. Trimming removed 3 bases from V and 5 bases from J; junction bases left unmatched: 4. Germline lookup yields CDR1 DFQATT and CDR2 SNEGSKA (reference sequence). The CDR3, as DNA: TGCAGTGCTAGGATAGCGGGAGGAAACAATGAGCAGTTCTTC. Translation gives CSARIAGGNNEQFF.

This chain uses TRBV3-1 with TRBJ1-5, with 8 bases identical to TRBD1. This CDR3 is built from 14 residues. The ends lost 3 bases at V and 4 bases at J; junction bases unmatched: 2. Germline CDR1 LGHDT, CDR2 YNNKEL (reference sequence). CDR3 sequence reads: CASSHGTGNQPQHF. CDR3 sequence (DNA): TGTGCCAGCAGCCATGGGACAGGTAATCAGCCCCAGCATTTT.

This clonotype has more than one count but fewer than ten. J is TRBJ1-4 and V is TRBV6-1; D unresolved. Germline lookup yields CDR1 MNHNS and CDR2 SASEGT. The V end lost 8 bases, the J end lost 0 bases, and 13 bases lay between the germline ends. This CDR3 is 15 amino acids long. The CDR3 is CASGREPATNEKLFF. DNA for the CDR3: TGTGCCAGCGGGAGGGAACCGGCAACTAATGAAAAACTGTTTTTT.

This clonotype was seen only once. The rearrangement joins TRBV5-1 to TRBJ2-5; tentative D call: TRBD1 (5 bases). Germline assignment: CDR1 SGHRS and CDR2 YFSETQ. This CDR3 comprises 14 residues. The V end lost 0 bases, the J end lost 6 bases, and 12 bases lay between the germline ends. CDR3 nucleotides: TGCGCCAGCAGCTTGGTGGCAGGACAAAAGACCCAGTACTTC. This encodes CASSLVAGQKTQYF.

In DNA, the CDR3 is TGTGCCAGCAGTTACTCTATTTCGGGGTATTCCTACAATGAGCAGTTCTTC. This codes for CASSYSISGYSYNEQFF. The chain couples TRBV6-2 or TRBV6-3 to TRBJ2-1; possible D gene TRBD2, 5 bases. The CDR3 runs 17 residues. Trimming removed 0 bases from V and 1 base from J, with 13 bases in between. Germline CDR1 reads MNHEY; CDR2 reads SVGEGT.

This clonotype was seen only a few times. The chain is built from TRBV5-6 and TRBJ2-2; D may be TRBD1 (6 bases). The V and J ends lost 4 bases and 5 bases respectively, with 18 bases between them. Per the germline V gene, CDR1 is SGHDT and CDR2 is YYEEEE. The CDR3 contains 16 residues. The CDR3 is CASSPAHTGKTGELFF. DNA of the CDR3: TGTGCCAGCAGCCCCGCTCACACAGGGAAGACCGGGGAGCTGTTTTTT. Drawing the rest from reference TRBV5-6 and TRBJ2-2, the complete variable domain is DAGVTQSPTHLIKTRGQQVTLRCSPKSGHDTVSWYQQALGQGPQFIFQYYEEEERQRGNFPDRFSGHQFPNYSSELNVNALLLGDSALYLCASSPAHTGKTGELFFGEGSRLTVL.

Many counts were recorded for this clonotype. The chain couples TRBV12-3 or TRBV12-4 to TRBJ1-1; no definite D call. The CDR3 contains 14 residues. Deletions cut 5 bases from V and 4 bases from J, with 14 bases between. The CDR3 bases are TGTGCCAGCAGTCCCAGCCCAGAGAGCACTGAAGCTTTCTTT. This codes for CASSPSPESTEAFF.

This clonotype was seen more than once but under ten times. The chain employs TRBV10-3 and TRBJ1-2, with 8 nucleotides matching TRBD1. Per the germline V gene, CDR1 is ENHRY and CDR2 is SYGVKD. V shed 10 bases and J 4 bases; nucleotides not matched to a gene: 11. This CDR3 is 14 amino acids long. The CDR3 nucleotides read TGTGCCAGCAACCCCAGACAGGGGACCTATGGCTACACCTTC. It encodes CASNPRQGTYGYTF.